The clone carrying this T cell receptor (beta chain) was found once. Its antigen is unidentified. Trimming shortened V by 0 bases and J by 2 bases, and 13 bases separated the two germline ends. Germline assignment: CDR1 LGHNA and CDR2 YNFKEQ. The CDR3 contains 16 residues. The data originate from a study of shared clonotypes between healthy human individuals. Study-wide points: Shared clonotypes across all four donors exceeded non-shared ones in generation probability.

Study donors comprised healthy, HIV-negative adults devoid of recent acute infection or vaccination. Adult Caucasians living in Nashville, Tennessee made up all of the donors. At a deep level, the assay was run. Libraries were prepared by immunoSEQ multiplex PCR; TCRdb keeps only in-frame clonotypes and omits some of them. The sample contains 2.3 million or so clones, over 90% of which appear only once. The chain employs TRBV4-2 and TRBJ1-2; D is undetermined. The receptor was isolated from a man aged 18 to 30 in good health. Some clones in this sample may be carry-over from other donors' samples. Sequencing used naive CD4+ T cells from PBMCs. Noted subset: CD45RA+ positively selected. The CDR3 loop is CASSQDLFSGNYGYTF. In DNA form, the CDR3 reads TGTGCCAGCAGCCAAGATCTTTTTAGCGGAAACTATGGCTACACCTTC.